What follows are 22 T cell receptor beta chains derived from one specimen sequenced in a study of blood T cells in healthy people across ages. Alongside a J-beta primer mix, a sample-barcoded 5' primer served in a second PCR lasting roughly 6 to 11 cycles. TCRdb fed the 5' RACE reads into MiXCR, producing one record per CDR3 protein. The table records almost 1 million distinct CDR3 sequences, 51% of them present only once. Sequenced material: blood. These receptors came from an older woman in good health.

Comments on this clonotype: The germline gene is not matched at one end of the junction; a read error may be the cause. V is TRBV29-1 and J is TRBJ1-1, with 9 bases that match TRBD1. CDR1 and CDR2 (germline): SQVTM, ANQGSEA. This CDR3 contains 13 residues. DNA for the CDR3: TGCAGCGGACAGACAGGGGGGAACACAGAAGCTTTCTTT. It codes for CSGQTGGNTEAFF. Using reference TRBV29-1 and TRBJ1-1 for the parts outside the CDR3, the full variable domain is SAVISQKPSRDICQRGTSLTIQCQVDSQVTMMFWYRQQPGQSLTLIATANQGSEATYESGFVIDKFPISRPNLTFSTLTVSNMSPEDSSIYLCSGQTGGNTEAFFGQGTRLTVV.

The rearrangement joins TRBV12-3 or TRBV12-4 to TRBJ2-7; D possibly matches TRBD1 or TRBD2 (5 bases each). V was trimmed by 7 bases and J by 0 bases, leaving 19 bases between them. This CDR3 has 16 residues. The CDR3 nucleotides read TGTGCCAGCACTAGGTCTGTGGCAGGGAGCTCCTACGAGCAGTACTTC. Translating gives CASTRSVAGSSYEQYF.

This chain connects TRBV6-2 or TRBV6-3 to TRBJ2-4; the D is unclear. CDR1 MNHEY and CDR2 SVGEGT come from the germline V gene. V was pared by 1 base and J by 13 bases, with 14 bases between. This CDR3 comprises 13 residues. The CDR3: CASSYYLPLEQYF. The CDR3 DNA is TGTGCCAGCAGTTACTACCTTCCGTTGGAGCAGTACTTC.

The rearrangement links TRBV27 to TRBJ2-5; possible D gene TRBD1, 6 bases. CDR1 and CDR2 (germline): MNHEY, SMNVEV (reference sequence). Trimming left V 3 bases short and J 0 bases short, with 11 bases between. CDR3 length: 15 residues. In DNA, the CDR3 is TGTGCCAGCAGTTTGAACGGACAGTACCAAGAGACCCAGTACTTC. This gives the protein CASSLNGQYQETQYF.

The V call is TRBV18, the J call TRBJ1-1; 7 bases agree with TRBD1. The junction had 8 bases not matched to a gene; V was cut back by 6 bases and J by 4 bases. The CDR3 runs to 14 residues. Germline CDR1 is KGHSH and CDR2 is LQKENI. The CDR3 spells CASSLTGVGTEAFF. Here the CDR3 DNA reads TGTGCCAGCTCGCTCACAGGGGTGGGCACTGAAGCTTTCTTT. Full variable domain (rest looked up from reference TRBV18 and TRBJ1-1): NAGVMQNPRHLVRRRGQEARLRCSPMKGHSHVYWYRQLPEEGLKFMVYLQKENIIDESGMPKERFSAEFPKEGPSILRIQQVVRGDSAAYFCASSLTGVGTEAFFGQGTRLTVV.

This clonotype appeared once. This chain links TRBV27 with TRBJ2-5; 7 bases fit TRBD1. Trimming at V came to 6 bases and at J to 1 base, leaving 8 bases not matched to a gene. This CDR3 is 15 amino acids long. The V gene's germline CDR1 is MNHEY and CDR2 SMNVEV (reference sequence). DNA of the CDR3: TGTGCCAGCAGGATACTAGGGGGCCTCCAAGAGACCCAGTACTTC. Protein: CASRILGGLQETQYF.

The V gene is TRBV20-1, the J gene TRBJ2-7; 7 nucleotides agree with TRBD2. The trim removed 6 bases at V and 4 bases at J, leaving 6 bases unmatched. This CDR3 has 12 amino acids. CDR1 is DFQATT, CDR2 SNEGSKA, per germline (reference sequence). CDR3 region: CSAGLDRYEQYF. In nucleotides, the CDR3 is TGCAGTGCCGGACTAGACCGATACGAGCAGTACTTC.

CDR3 in amino acids: CASSLSYNQGLNYGYTF. As DNA, the CDR3 is TGTGCCAGCAGTTTATCGTACAACCAGGGGCTGAACTATGGCTACACCTTC. This chain links TRBV27 with TRBJ1-2, with a possible D match to TRBD1 (6 bases). Germline assignment: CDR1 MNHEY and CDR2 SMNVEV (reference sequence). The CDR3 has 17 residues. V was trimmed by 0 bases and J by 2 bases, leaving 16 bases between them.

The chain couples TRBV11-1 to TRBJ2-7, with D tentatively TRBD1 (7 bases). CDR1 is SGHAT, CDR2 FQDESV, per germline (reference sequence). This CDR3 has 18 amino acids. Between the trimmed V and J ends, which lost 1 base and 0 bases, there was a span of 19 bases. The CDR3 DNA sequence: TGTGCCAGCAGCTTAGGACAGGGTCGCTTCGGGGGCTCCTACGAGCAGTACTTC. Its protein is CASSLGQGRFGGSYEQYF.

This clonotype was seen only once. The genes are TRBV24-1 and TRBJ2-1, with 7 positions matching TRBD1. Germline CDR1 reads KGHDR; CDR2 reads SFDVKD. The CDR3 runs to 14 residues. V was pared by 4 bases and J by 5 bases, with 4 bases of the junction left unmatched. CDR3 bases: TGTGCCACCAGTGAGTGGGACAGACACAATGAGCAGTTCTTC. It translates to CATSEWDRHNEQFF.

This clonotype has a handful of counts. The chain joins TRBV27 to TRBJ2-3, with 8 nucleotides matching TRBD1. This CDR3 comprises 14 residues. The J segment lost 2 bases and the V segment lost 6 bases, leaving 4 bases of the junction unmatched. Germline values: CDR1 MNHEY, CDR2 SMNVEV (reference sequence). CDR3 sequence reads: CASSGQGNTDTQYF. CDR3 DNA sequence: TGTGCCAGCAGCGGACAGGGAAACACAGATACGCAGTATTTT.

This clonotype came up a few times. The chain carries TRBV6-5 and TRBJ2-1, with 10 bases lining up with TRBD1. V shed 6 bases, J shed 8 bases, and the junction held 7 bases outside the gene matches. The CDR3 loop spans 14 amino acids. Germline values: CDR1 MNHEY, CDR2 SVGAGI. DNA of the CDR3: TGTGCCAGCAGATCCGGGACAGGGGATCATGAGCAGTTCTTC. Translated: CASRSGTGDHEQFF.

In its sample, this clonotype was seen once. The chain recombines TRBV29-1 with TRBJ2-1, with no clear D. CDR1 and CDR2 (germline): SQVTM, ANQGSEA. V lost 1 base to trimming and J lost 2 bases, with 6 bases between them. The CDR3 runs to 13 residues. Here the CDR3 reads CSVEGPAYNEQFF. CDR3 DNA: TGCAGCGTTGAAGGCCCTGCCTACAATGAGCAGTTCTTC.

This clonotype was counted only a few times. This chain uses TRBV28 with TRBJ2-3, with 7 bases that match TRBD2. The CDR3 runs 16 residues. V shed 3 bases and J 0 bases; nucleotides not matched to a gene: 6. Germline V gene lookup returns CDR1 MDHEN and CDR2 SYDVKM. CDR3 DNA sequence: TGTGCCAGCAGTTTTTTTGGGCGGGAGAGCACAGATACGCAGTATTTT. The encoded protein is CASSFFGRESTDTQYF.

V usage is TRBV20-1 and J usage is TRBJ1-1; D ambiguous. CDR1 is DFQATT and CDR2 is SNEGSKA in the germline V gene (reference sequence). Trimming pared 7 bases from V and 1 base from J, leaving 10 bases between. CDR3 length equals 12 residues. The DNA for the CDR3 is TGCAGTGGGAGTTACCAGAACACTGAAGCTTTCTTT. It codes for CSGSYQNTEAFF.

The chain uses TRBV27 and TRBJ1-2, with 7 nucleotides matching TRBD1. Germline assignment: CDR1 MNHEY and CDR2 SMNVEV (reference sequence). The V and J ends lost 6 bases and 5 bases, in that order; junction bases with no gene match: 9. The CDR3 runs to 14 residues. CDR3: CASSTDRAGYGYTF. DNA for the CDR3: TGTGCCAGCAGCACAGACAGGGCAGGGTATGGCTACACCTTC.

This clonotype occurred a few times. The gene calls are TRBV18 and TRBJ2-3; D remains ambiguous. The CDR3 is 12 residues long. The germline V and J ends were trimmed by 6 bases and 4 bases, with 8 bases remaining between them. Germline CDR1 reads KGHSH; CDR2 reads LQKENI. The chain's CDR3 is CASSPVSDTQYF. The CDR3 region has the DNA TGTGCCAGCTCCCCCGTCTCAGATACGCAGTATTTT.

This clonotype was recorded a few times. The chain couples TRBV19 to TRBJ1-5; D is unclear. The germline V gene has CDR1 LNHDA and CDR2 SQIVND (reference sequence). The CDR3 is 12 amino acids. V dropped 3 bases and J dropped 7 bases, with 7 bases sitting between them. The CDR3 DNA follows: TGTGCCAGTAGTATTTCGAACCAGCCCCAGCATTTT. It codes for CASSISNQPQHF. The full variable domain, rest sourced from reference TRBV19 and TRBJ1-5, is DGGITQSPKYLFRKEGQNVTLSCEQNLNHDAMYWYRQDPGQGLRLIYYSQIVNDFQKGDIAEGYSVSREKKESFPLTVTSAQKNPTAFYLCASSISNQPQHFGDGTRLSIL.

The chain employs TRBV28 and TRBJ2-1, with a weak D call TRBD2 (6 bases). Germline V gene lookup returns CDR1 MDHEN and CDR2 SYDVKM. The CDR3 has 14 amino acids. Deletions cut 8 bases from V and 4 bases from J, with 15 bases between. CDR3 bases: TGTGCCAGCGTGACGGGAGATTCGTACAATGAGCAGTTCTTC. Protein product: CASVTGDSYNEQFF.

The chain joins TRBV18 to TRBJ2-3; weak D call: TRBD2 (6 bases). V was shortened by 2 bases and J by 6 bases, with 12 bases between the two germline ends. The germline V gene encodes CDR1 KGHSH and CDR2 LQKENI. The CDR3 is 14 residues long. The chain's CDR3 is CASSPGPGVDTQYF. The CDR3 nucleotides read TGTGCCAGCTCACCAGGTCCGGGAGTTGATACGCAGTATTTT.

DNA of the CDR3: TGCAGTGCAACCCAGGGGGAGACCCAGTACTTC. Residues: CSATQGETQYF. V and J are TRBV20-1 and TRBJ2-4, with D possibly TRBD1 on 6 matching bases. The J call could be wrong; TRBJ2-5 is a better fit for the DNA end. The length of the CDR3 is 11 residues. Germline lookup yields CDR1 DFQATT and CDR2 SNEGSKA (reference sequence).

The rearrangement links TRBV5-1 to TRBJ2-1; no clear D. The J call may be wrong; the DNA end is better matched by TRBJ2-7. This CDR3 is built from 13 residues. Per germline, CDR1 SGHRS and CDR2 YFSETQ. The DNA of the CDR3 is TGCGCCAGCACGGGCAGCTCCTACAATGAGCAGTACTTC. This encodes CASTGSSYNEQYF.